This T cell receptor (beta chain) came from a study of blood T cell repertoires in COVID-19. Study at large: COVID-19 samples collected from the United States, Italy and Spain covered acute and convalescent phases.

Authors' data handling: How many nucleated cells were present was estimated from reference gene primer amplification. Some clones are missing from TCRdb's copy, which holds only in-frame ones; the method was immunoSEQ multiplex PCR. The DNA was the basis for D and trimming; V, J and clone size are from that table. The table shows about 140,000 clones, with roughly 80% occurring only once. The sequenced sample consisted of peripheral blood. The receptor was isolated from a woman in her forties or fifties with active or convalescent COVID-19.

The CDR3 loop reads CASTPAGGGHGELFF. The DNA of the CDR3 is TGTGCCAGCACTCCAGCGGGAGGGGGACACGGGGAGCTGTTTTTT. V and J are TRBV28 and TRBJ2-2; TRBD2 matches 10 bases. Germline V lookup: CDR1 MDHEN, CDR2 SYDVKM. The CDR3 consists of 15 residues. J was trimmed by 7 bases and V by 7 bases; bases with no gene match: 9.